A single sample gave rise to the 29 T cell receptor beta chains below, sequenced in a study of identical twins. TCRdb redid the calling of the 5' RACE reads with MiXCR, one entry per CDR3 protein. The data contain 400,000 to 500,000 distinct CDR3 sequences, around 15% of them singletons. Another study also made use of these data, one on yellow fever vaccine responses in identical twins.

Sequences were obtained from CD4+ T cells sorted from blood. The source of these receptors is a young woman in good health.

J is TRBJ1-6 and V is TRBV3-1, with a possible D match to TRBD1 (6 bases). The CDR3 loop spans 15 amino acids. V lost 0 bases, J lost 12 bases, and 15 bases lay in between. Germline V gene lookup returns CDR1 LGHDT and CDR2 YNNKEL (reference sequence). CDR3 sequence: CASSQEGAPQLPLHF. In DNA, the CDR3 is TGTGCCAGCAGCCAAGAGGGGGCTCCACAGCTACCCCTCCACTTT.

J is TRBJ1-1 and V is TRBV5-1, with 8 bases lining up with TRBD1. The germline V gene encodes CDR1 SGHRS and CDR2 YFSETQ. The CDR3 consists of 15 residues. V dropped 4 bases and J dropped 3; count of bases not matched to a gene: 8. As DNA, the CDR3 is TGCGCCAGCAGCGCGCCGGACAGGGCATACACTGAAGCTTTCTTT. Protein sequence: CASSAPDRAYTEAFF.

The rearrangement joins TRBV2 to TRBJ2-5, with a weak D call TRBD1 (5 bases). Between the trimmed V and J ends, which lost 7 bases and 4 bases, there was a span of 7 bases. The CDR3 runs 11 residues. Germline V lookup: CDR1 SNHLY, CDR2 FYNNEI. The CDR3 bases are TGTGCCAGCACAGGGTTAGAGACCCAGTACTTC. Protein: CASTGLETQYF.

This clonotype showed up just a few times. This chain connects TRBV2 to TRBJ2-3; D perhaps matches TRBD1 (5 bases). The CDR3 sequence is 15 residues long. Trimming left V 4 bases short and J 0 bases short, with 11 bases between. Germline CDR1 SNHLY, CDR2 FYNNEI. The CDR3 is CASSVDSTSTDTQYF. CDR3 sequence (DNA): TGTGCCAGCAGTGTAGACAGTACCAGCACAGATACGCAGTATTTT.

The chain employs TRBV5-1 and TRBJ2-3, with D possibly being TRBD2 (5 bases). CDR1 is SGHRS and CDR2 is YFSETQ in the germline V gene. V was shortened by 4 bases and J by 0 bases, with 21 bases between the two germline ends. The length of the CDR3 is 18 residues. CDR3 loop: CASSGAIRGLDSTDTQYF. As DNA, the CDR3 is TGCGCCAGCAGCGGAGCAATAAGAGGGCTTGATAGCACAGATACGCAGTATTTT. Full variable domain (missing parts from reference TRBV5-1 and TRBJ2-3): KAGVTQTPRYLIKTRGQQVTLSCSPISGHRSVSWYQQTPGQGLQFLFEYFSETQRNKGNFPGRFSGRQFSNSRSEMNVSTLELGDSALYLCASSGAIRGLDSTDTQYFGPGTRLTVL.

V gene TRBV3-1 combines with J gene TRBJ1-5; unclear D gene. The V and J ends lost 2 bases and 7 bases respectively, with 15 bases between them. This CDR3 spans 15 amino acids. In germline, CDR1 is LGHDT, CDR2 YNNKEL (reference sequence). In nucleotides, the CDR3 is TGTGCCAGCAGCCAAAGAGGAGGGAAGGGACAGCCCCAGCATTTT. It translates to CASSQRGGKGQPQHF.

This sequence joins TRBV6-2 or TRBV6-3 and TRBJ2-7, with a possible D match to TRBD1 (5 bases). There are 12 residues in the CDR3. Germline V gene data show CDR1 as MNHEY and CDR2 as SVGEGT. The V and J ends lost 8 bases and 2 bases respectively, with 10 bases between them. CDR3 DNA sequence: TGTGCCAGCCGGCAGGGCGCCTACGAGCAGTACTTC. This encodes CASRQGAYEQYF.

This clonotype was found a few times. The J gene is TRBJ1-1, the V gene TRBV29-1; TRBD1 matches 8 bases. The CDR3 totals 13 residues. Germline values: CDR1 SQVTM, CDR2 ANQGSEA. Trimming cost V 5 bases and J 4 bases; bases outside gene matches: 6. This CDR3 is CSVRTGQSTEAFF. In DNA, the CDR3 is TGCAGCGTTCGGACAGGGCAGAGCACTGAAGCTTTCTTT.

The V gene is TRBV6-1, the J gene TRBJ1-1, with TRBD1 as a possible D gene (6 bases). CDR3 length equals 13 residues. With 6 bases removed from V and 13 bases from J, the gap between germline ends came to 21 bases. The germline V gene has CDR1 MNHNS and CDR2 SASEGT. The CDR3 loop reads CASRSQGPNGDFF. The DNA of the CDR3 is TGTGCCAGCAGATCACAGGGCCCCAACGGGGATTTCTTT.

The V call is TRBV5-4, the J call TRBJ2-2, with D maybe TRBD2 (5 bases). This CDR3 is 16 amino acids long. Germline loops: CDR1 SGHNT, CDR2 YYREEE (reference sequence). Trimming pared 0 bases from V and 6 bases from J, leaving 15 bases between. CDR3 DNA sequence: TGTGCCAGCAGCTTGGGGAGGAGAGGTTTTTCCGGGGAGCTGTTTTTT. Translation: CASSLGRRGFSGELFF. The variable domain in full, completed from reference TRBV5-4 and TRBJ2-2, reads ETGVTQSPTHLIKTRGQQVTLRCSSQSGHNTVSWYQQALGQGPQFIFQYYREEENGRGNFPPRFSGLQFPNYSSELNVNALELDDSALYLCASSLGRRGFSGELFFGEGSRLTVL.

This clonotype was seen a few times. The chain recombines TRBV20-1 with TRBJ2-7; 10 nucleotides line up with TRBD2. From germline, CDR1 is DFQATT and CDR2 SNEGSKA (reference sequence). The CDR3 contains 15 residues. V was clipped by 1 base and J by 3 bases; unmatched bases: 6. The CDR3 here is CSARVLAGDLYEQYF. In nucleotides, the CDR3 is TGCAGTGCTAGAGTGCTAGCGGGAGATCTCTACGAGCAGTACTTC.

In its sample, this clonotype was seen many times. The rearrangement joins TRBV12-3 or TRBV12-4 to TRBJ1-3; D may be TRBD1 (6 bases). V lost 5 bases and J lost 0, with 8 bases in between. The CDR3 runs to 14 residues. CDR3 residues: CASSTGRSGNTIYF. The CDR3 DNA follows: TGTGCCAGCAGTACAGGGCGCTCTGGAAACACCATATATTTT.

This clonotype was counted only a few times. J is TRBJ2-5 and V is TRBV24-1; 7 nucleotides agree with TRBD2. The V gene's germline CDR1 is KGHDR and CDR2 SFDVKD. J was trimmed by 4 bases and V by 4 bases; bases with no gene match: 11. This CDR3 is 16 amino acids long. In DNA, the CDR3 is TGTGCCACCAGTGACCCCCTGGGGGGGGTGAGAGAGACCCAGTACTTC. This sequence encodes CATSDPLGGVRETQYF.

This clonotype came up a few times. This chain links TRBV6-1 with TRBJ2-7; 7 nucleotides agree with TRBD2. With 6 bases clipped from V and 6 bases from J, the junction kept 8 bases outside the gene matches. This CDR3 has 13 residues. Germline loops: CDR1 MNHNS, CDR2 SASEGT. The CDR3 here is CASRVGLAVEQYF. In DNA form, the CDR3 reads TGTGCCAGCAGGGTAGGGCTAGCGGTCGAGCAGTACTTC.

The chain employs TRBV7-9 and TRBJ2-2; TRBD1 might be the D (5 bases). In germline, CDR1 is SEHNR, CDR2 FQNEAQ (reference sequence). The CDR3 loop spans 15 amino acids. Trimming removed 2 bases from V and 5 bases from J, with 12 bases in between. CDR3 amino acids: CASSLLGAQTGELFF. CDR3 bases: TGTGCCAGCAGCTTATTAGGGGCCCAAACCGGGGAGCTGTTTTTT.

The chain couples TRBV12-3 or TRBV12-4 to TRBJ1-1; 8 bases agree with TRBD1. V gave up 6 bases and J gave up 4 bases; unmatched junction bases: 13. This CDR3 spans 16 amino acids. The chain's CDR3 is CASRDQTGAGGTEAFF. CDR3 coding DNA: TGTGCCAGCAGGGATCAGACAGGGGCCGGGGGCACTGAAGCTTTCTTT.

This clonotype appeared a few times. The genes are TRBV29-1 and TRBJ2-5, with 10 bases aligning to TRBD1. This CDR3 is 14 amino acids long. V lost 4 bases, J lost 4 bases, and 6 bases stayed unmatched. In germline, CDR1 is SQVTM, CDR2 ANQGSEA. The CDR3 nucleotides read TGCAGCGTTGCGGGACAGGGGATCGGAGAGACCCAGTACTTC. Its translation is CSVAGQGIGETQYF. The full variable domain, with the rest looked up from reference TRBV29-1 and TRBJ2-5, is SAVISQKPSRDICQRGTSLTIQCQVDSQVTMMFWYRQQPGQSLTLIATANQGSEATYESGFVIDKFPISRPNLTFSTLTVSNMSPEDSSIYLCSVAGQGIGETQYFGPGTRLLVL.

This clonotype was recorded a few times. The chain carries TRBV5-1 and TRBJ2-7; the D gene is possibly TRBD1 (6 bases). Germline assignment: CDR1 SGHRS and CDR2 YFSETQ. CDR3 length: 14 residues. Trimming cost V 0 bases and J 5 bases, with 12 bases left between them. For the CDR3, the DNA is TGCGCCAGCAGCTTGGAAGCAGGGGCTCACGAGCAGTACTTC. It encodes CASSLEAGAHEQYF.

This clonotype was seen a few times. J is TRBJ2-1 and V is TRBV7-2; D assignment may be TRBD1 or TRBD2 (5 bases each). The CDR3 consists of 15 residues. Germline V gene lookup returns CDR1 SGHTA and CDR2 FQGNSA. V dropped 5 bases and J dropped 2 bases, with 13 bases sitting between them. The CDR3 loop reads CASSPGPSTYNEQFF. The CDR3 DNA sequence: TGTGCCAGCAGCCCGGGGCCTTCCACCTACAATGAGCAGTTCTTC.

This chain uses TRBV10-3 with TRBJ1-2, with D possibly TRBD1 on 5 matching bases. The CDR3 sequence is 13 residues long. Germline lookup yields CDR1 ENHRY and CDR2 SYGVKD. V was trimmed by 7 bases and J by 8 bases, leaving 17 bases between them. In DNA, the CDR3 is TGTGCCATCAATACGGGGGGATCCGGGGGCTACACCTTC. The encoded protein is CAINTGGSGGYTF.

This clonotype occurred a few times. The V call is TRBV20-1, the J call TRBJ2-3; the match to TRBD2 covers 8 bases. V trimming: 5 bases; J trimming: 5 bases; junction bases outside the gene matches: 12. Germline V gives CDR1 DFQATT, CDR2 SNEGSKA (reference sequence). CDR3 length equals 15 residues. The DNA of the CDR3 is TGCAGTGCTTTGAACCTACGGGGGGGCCAAGATACGCAGTATTTT. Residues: CSALNLRGGQDTQYF.

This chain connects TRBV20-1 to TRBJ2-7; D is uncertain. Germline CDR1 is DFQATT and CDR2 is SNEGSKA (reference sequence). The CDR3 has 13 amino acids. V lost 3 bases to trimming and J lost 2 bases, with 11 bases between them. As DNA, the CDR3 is TGCAGTGCTAGTGGCCAAGCCACCTACGAGCAGTACTTC. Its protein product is CSASGQATYEQYF.

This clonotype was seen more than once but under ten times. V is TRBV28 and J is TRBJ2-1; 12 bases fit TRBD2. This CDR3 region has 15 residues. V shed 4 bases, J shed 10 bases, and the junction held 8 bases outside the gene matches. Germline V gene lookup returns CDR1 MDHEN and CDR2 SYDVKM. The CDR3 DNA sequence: TGTGCCAGCAGTTCTAGCGGGAGGGCCCTTTTCGAGCAGTTCTTC. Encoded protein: CASSSSGRALFEQFF.

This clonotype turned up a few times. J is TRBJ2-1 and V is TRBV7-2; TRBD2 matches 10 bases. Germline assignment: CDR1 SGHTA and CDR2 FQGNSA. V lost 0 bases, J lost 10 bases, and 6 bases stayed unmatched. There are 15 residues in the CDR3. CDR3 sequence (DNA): TGTGCCAGCAGCTTAGCCCTAGCGGGAGCTCAAGAGCAGTTCTTC. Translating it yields CASSLALAGAQEQFF.

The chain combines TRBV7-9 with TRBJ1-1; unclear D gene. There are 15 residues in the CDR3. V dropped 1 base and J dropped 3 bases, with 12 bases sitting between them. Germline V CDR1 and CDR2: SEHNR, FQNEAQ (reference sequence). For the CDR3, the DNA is TGTGCCAGCAGCTTAGTAGGCCCCCGTGACACTGAAGCTTTCTTT. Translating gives CASSLVGPRDTEAFF. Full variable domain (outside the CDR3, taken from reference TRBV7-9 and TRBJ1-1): DTGVSQNPRHKITKRGQNVTFRCDPISEHNRLYWYRQTLGQGPEFLTYFQNEAQLEKSRLLSDRFSAERPKGSFSTLEIQRTEQGDSAMYLCASSLVGPRDTEAFFGQGTRLTVV.

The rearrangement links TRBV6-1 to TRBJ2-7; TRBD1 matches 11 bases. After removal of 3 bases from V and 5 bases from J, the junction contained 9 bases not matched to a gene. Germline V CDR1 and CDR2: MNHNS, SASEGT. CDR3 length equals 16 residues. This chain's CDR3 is CASSDGGTGGPDEQYF. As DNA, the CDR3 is TGTGCCAGCAGTGATGGAGGGACAGGGGGTCCGGACGAGCAGTACTTC.

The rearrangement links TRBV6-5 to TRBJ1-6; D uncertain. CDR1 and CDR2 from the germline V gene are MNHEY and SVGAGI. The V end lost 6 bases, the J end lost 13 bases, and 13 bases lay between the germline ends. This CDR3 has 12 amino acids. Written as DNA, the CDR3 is TGTGCCAGCAGCCCTGAATGGGTCCCCCTCCACTTT. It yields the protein CASSPEWVPLHF.

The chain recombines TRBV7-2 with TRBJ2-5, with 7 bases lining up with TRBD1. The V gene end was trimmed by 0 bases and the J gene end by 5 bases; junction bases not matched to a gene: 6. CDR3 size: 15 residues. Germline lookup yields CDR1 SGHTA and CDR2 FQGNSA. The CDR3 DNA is TGTGCCAGCAGCTTAGCGGACAGGCCGGGGGAGACCCAGTACTTC. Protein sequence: CASSLADRPGETQYF.

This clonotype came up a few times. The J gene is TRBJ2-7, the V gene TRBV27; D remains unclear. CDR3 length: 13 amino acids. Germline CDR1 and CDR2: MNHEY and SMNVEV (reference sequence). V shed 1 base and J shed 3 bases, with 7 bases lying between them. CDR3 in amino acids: CASSLFIGYEQYF. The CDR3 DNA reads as TGTGCCAGCAGTTTATTTATCGGCTACGAGCAGTACTTC.